This T cell receptor (beta chain) was recovered during a study of shared clonotypes between healthy human individuals. Only in-frame clones appear in the TCRdb table, and some are missing; sequencing was by immunoSEQ multiplex PCR. The sample has about 1.5 million clones; approximately 96% are singletons. Looked up from germline, CDR1 is MNHEY and CDR2 is SMNVEV (reference sequence). V gave up 6 bases and J gave up 0 bases, with 15 bases separating them. The CDR3 sequence is 16 residues long. The sample was naive CD4+ T cells sorted from blood. Described subset: CD45RA+ positively selected. The source is a man younger than 45 in good health. J is TRBJ2-1 and V is TRBV27; D perhaps matches TRBD2 (5 bases). The DNA of the CDR3 is TGTGCCAGCAGGAACCAGGTAACTAGCTCCTACAATGAGCAGTTCTTC. It encodes CASRNQVTSSYNEQFF.